Below, 25 T cell receptor beta chains from the same sample are listed, as sequenced in a study of naive and memory T cell subsets. Two oligonucleotides, mixed equimolar, formed the beta constant-region primer covering TRBC1 and TRBC2. From the UMI-ligation and nested PCR reads, TCRdb called clonotypes with MiXCR, one entry per CDR3 protein. The repertoire includes under 150,000 distinct CDR3 sequences, about 18% of them detected once, and about 0.13% sits in the top ten. Sequencing was carried out using naive CD4+ T cells from blood. The receptors originated from a human donor in good health.

The J gene is TRBJ1-5, the V gene TRBV5-5, with unresolved D. Germline V gene data show CDR1 as SGHKS and CDR2 as YYEKEE (reference sequence). V lost 3 bases and J lost 7, with 11 bases in between. This CDR3 comprises 13 residues. CDR3 sequence reads: CASSSQRGQPQHF. In DNA form, the CDR3 reads TGTGCCAGCAGCTCCCAGCGGGGACAGCCCCAGCATTTT.

This clonotype was counted between two and nine times. The V call is TRBV6-2 or TRBV6-3, the J call TRBJ2-6; D is unresolved. CDR3 length: 15 amino acids. The V gene's germline CDR1 is MNHEY and CDR2 SVGEGT. V lost 2 bases and J 4 bases, leaving 9 bases between the germline ends. The CDR3 nucleotides read TGTGCCAGCAGTTACAACGTGAGGGGGGCCAACGTCCTGACTTTC. Translated: CASSYNVRGANVLTF.

There are many counts of this clonotype. The J gene is TRBJ2-3, the V gene TRBV7-2; 8 bases align to TRBD1. After removal of 3 bases from V and 0 bases from J, the junction contained 2 bases not matched to a gene. In germline, CDR1 is SGHTA, CDR2 FQGNSA. There are 15 residues in the CDR3. CDR3 coding DNA: TGTGCCAGCAGCTTGACAGGGGTTAGCACAGATACGCAGTATTTT. Translation: CASSLTGVSTDTQYF.

This clonotype has a handful of counts. This chain joins TRBV7-6 and TRBJ2-1, with 8 bases fitting TRBD2. The CDR3 spans 16 residues. Germline lookup yields CDR1 SGHVS and CDR2 FNYEAQ. The V segment lost 2 bases and the J segment 11 bases; nucleotides outside the gene matches: 14. CDR3 residues: CASSLLGNSGAQKQFF. The CDR3 nucleotides read TGTGCCAGCAGCTTATTAGGTAATAGCGGGGCCCAAAAGCAGTTCTTC.

In its sample, this clonotype was seen a few times. V and J are TRBV5-1 and TRBJ1-4; D gene ambiguous. Trimming took off 4 bases at V and 0 bases at J, with 10 bases between the two ends. This CDR3 is 15 amino acids long. Germline V gene data show CDR1 as SGHRS and CDR2 as YFSETQ. The CDR3 DNA follows: TGCGCCAGCAGCGAGTCGGGAGCAACTAATGAAAAACTGTTTTTT. It encodes CASSESGATNEKLFF.

The chain couples TRBV5-5 to TRBJ2-7; 10 bases fit TRBD2. From germline, CDR1 is SGHKS and CDR2 YYEKEE (reference sequence). Trimming took 1 base from V and 2 from J; bases not matched to a gene: 9. This CDR3 comprises 17 residues. CDR3 in DNA: TGTGCCAGCAGCTTGCTGTCTAGCGGGAGCCACACCTACGAGCAGTACTTC. It yields the protein CASSLLSSGSHTYEQYF.

The V call is TRBV7-2, the J call TRBJ1-1, with 7 nucleotides matching TRBD1. CDR3 length: 15 residues. Trimming cost V 3 bases and J 0 bases; bases outside gene matches: 4. Per the germline V gene, CDR1 is SGHTA and CDR2 is FQGNSA. The CDR3 reads CASSFPTGMNTEAFF. CDR3 sequence (DNA): TGTGCCAGCAGCTTCCCGACAGGGATGAACACTGAAGCTTTCTTT.

There are a few counts of this clonotype. This sequence joins TRBV6-6 and TRBJ1-5, with D maybe TRBD1 (5 bases). V was trimmed by 0 bases and J by 4 bases, leaving 7 bases between them. The CDR3 extends over 14 amino acids. Germline V gene data show CDR1 as MNHNY and CDR2 as SVGAGI (reference sequence). Here the CDR3 DNA reads TGTGCCAGCAGTTACTCCAGGGTTAATCAGCCCCAGCATTTT. Its translation: CASSYSRVNQPQHF.

V and J are TRBV5-1 and TRBJ2-5, with no clear D. V lost 5 bases and J lost 2, with 10 bases in between. This CDR3 spans 13 amino acids. Germline V gives CDR1 SGHRS, CDR2 YFSETQ. This chain's CDR3 is CASSSDGQETQYF. The CDR3 DNA follows: TGCGCCAGCAGTTCCGACGGACAAGAGACCCAGTACTTC.

This clonotype was recorded many times. This chain joins TRBV29-1 and TRBJ2-4, with D possibly matching TRBD1 (5 bases). Trimming pared 4 bases from V and 0 bases from J, leaving 7 bases between. The CDR3 loop spans 13 amino acids. The germline gives CDR1 SQVTM, CDR2 ANQGSEA. DNA for the CDR3: TGCAGCGTTGGGGGCGCAGCCAAAAACATTCAGTACTTC. Encoded protein: CSVGGAAKNIQYF.

The V call is TRBV28, the J call TRBJ1-5; D is unresolved. CDR1 is MDHEN, CDR2 SYDVKM, per germline. V was cut by 3 bases and J by 6 bases, with 12 bases left in between. The CDR3 extends over 14 amino acids. CDR3 loop: CASSLASGVQPQHF. The CDR3 region has the DNA TGTGCCAGCAGTTTGGCATCAGGAGTTCAGCCCCAGCATTTT.

This chain joins TRBV20-1 and TRBJ2-2; D possibly matches TRBD1 or TRBD2 (5 bases each). The CDR3 contains 14 residues. From germline, CDR1 is DFQATT and CDR2 SNEGSKA (reference sequence). V was shortened by 3 bases and J by 2 bases, with 10 bases between the two germline ends. The CDR3 loop is CSARGTENTGELFF. CDR3 coding DNA: TGCAGTGCTAGGGGGACCGAAAACACCGGGGAGCTGTTTTTT.

The genes are TRBV29-1 and TRBJ2-3; 7 nucleotides match TRBD1. This CDR3 is built from 15 residues. Germline V gene lookup returns CDR1 SQVTM and CDR2 ANQGSEA. Trimming removed 3 bases from V and 0 bases from J; junction bases left unmatched: 6. The CDR3 sequence is CSVDVGQTSTDTQYF. The CDR3 bases are TGCAGCGTTGATGTGGGACAGACTAGCACAGATACGCAGTATTTT.

In this sample, this clonotype turned up a few times. The chain links TRBV27 to TRBJ2-2, with 10 bases lining up with TRBD1. Germline CDR1 MNHEY, CDR2 SMNVEV (reference sequence). The V segment lost 6 bases and the J segment 6 bases; nucleotides outside the gene matches: 7. The CDR3 spans 15 residues. CDR3 DNA sequence: TGTGCCAGCAGCCCCGGGACAGGGGATTCCGGGGAGCTGTTTTTT. It is translated as CASSPGTGDSGELFF.

This clonotype was detected only a few times. This chain links TRBV2 with TRBJ2-1; 7 bases map to TRBD1. The CDR3 length is 18 residues. Looked up from germline, CDR1 is SNHLY and CDR2 is FYNNEI. The trim removed 6 bases at V and 7 bases at J, leaving 21 bases unmatched. The CDR3 region is CASRTDHIRTGRVNEQFF. In DNA, the CDR3 is TGTGCCAGCAGAACCGATCATATCCGGACAGGCCGGGTTAATGAGCAGTTCTTC.

There are many counts of this clonotype. The chain recombines TRBV20-1 with TRBJ2-3, with a weak D call TRBD2 (5 bases). This CDR3 region has 14 residues. The ends were cut back, 1 base at V and 3 bases at J, with 11 bases in the middle. Germline V lookup: CDR1 DFQATT, CDR2 SNEGSKA (reference sequence). CDR3 sequence: CSARGGSKTDTQYF. In DNA form, the CDR3 reads TGCAGTGCTAGAGGAGGGAGTAAAACAGATACGCAGTATTTT.

There are a few counts of this clonotype. The chain links TRBV5-1 to TRBJ2-1, with 10 positions matching TRBD2. V was pared by 0 bases and J by 2 bases, with 2 bases of the junction left unmatched. Germline V lookup: CDR1 SGHRS, CDR2 YFSETQ. There are 16 residues in the CDR3. The CDR3 loop is CASSLVLAGAYNEQFF. The CDR3 nucleotides are TGCGCCAGCAGCTTGGTCCTAGCGGGGGCCTACAATGAGCAGTTCTTC.

In this sample, this clonotype turned up a few times. The genes are TRBV7-2 and TRBJ2-7, with D perhaps TRBD1 (6 bases). Trimming cost V 2 bases and J 3 bases, with 8 bases left between them. The CDR3 length is 13 residues. Germline CDR1 and CDR2: SGHTA and FQGNSA. The CDR3 region is CASSLMTGYEQYF. The CDR3 nucleotides read TGTGCCAGCAGCTTAATGACAGGCTACGAGCAGTACTTC.

Concerning this clonotype: The junction shows a germline mismatch at one end, possibly a read error. The V and J genes are TRBV20-1 and TRBJ2-5, with D possibly TRBD2 on 5 matching bases. CDR1 is DFQATT, CDR2 SNEGSKA, per germline (reference sequence). This CDR3 comprises 15 residues. CDR3 bases: TGCAGTGTTAGATATGGTACGGGAAACCAAGAGACCCAGTACTTC. Translating it yields CSVRYGTGNQETQYF.

This clonotype was counted a few times. This rearrangement joins TRBV6-1 to TRBJ2-2, with D possibly matching TRBD1 (5 bases). CDR3 size: 17 residues. V shed 0 bases and J shed 2 bases, with 13 bases lying between them. CDR1 is MNHNS and CDR2 is SASEGT in the germline V gene. The CDR3 protein is CASSEAQGALNTGELFF. In DNA, the CDR3 is TGTGCCAGCAGTGAAGCGCAAGGGGCTTTAAACACCGGGGAGCTGTTTTTT.

In its sample, this clonotype was seen a few times. The CDR3 sequence: CASSYQGTRNDEQYF. Written as DNA, the CDR3 is TGTGCCAGCAGCTACCAGGGGACCCGGAATGACGAGCAGTACTTC. V gene TRBV28 combines with J gene TRBJ2-7, with a weak D call TRBD1 (6 bases). V lost 6 bases, J lost 5 bases, and 20 bases lay in between. Germline CDR1 is MDHEN and CDR2 is SYDVKM. The CDR3 totals 15 residues.

The chain couples TRBV5-1 to TRBJ2-7; D may correspond to TRBD1 or TRBD2 (5 bases each). The length of the CDR3 is 14 residues. Germline values: CDR1 SGHRS, CDR2 YFSETQ. The V end lost 2 bases, the J end lost 4 bases, and 13 bases lay between the germline ends. This CDR3 reads CASSFGRGEYEQYF. The CDR3 region has the DNA TGCGCCAGCAGCTTTGGGAGAGGGGAGTACGAGCAGTACTTC.

V and J are TRBV5-4 and TRBJ2-5; possibly TRBD1 for D (5 bases). CDR1 SGHNT and CDR2 YYREEE come from the germline V gene (reference sequence). V lost 1 base and J lost 1, with 8 bases in between. This CDR3 spans 14 amino acids. CDR3 region: CASSLRQTQETQYF. For the CDR3, the DNA is TGTGCCAGCAGCTTGCGACAGACCCAAGAGACCCAGTACTTC.

The chain combines TRBV12-3 or TRBV12-4 with TRBJ1-5; 7 bases align to TRBD1. V gave up 6 bases and J gave up 5 bases; unmatched junction bases: 4. The CDR3 length is 13 residues. This CDR3 is CASSQTGDQPQHF. DNA for the CDR3: TGTGCCAGCAGCCAAACAGGGGATCAGCCCCAGCATTTT.

The rearrangement uses TRBV10-3 and TRBJ1-3; no clear D. CDR1 and CDR2 (germline): ENHRY, SYGVKD. The CDR3 loop spans 16 amino acids. Trimming took 0 bases from V and 2 from J, leaving 11 bases between them. The chain's CDR3 is CAISESLTTPGNTIYF. In DNA form, the CDR3 reads TGTGCCATCAGTGAGTCATTGACAACCCCTGGAAACACCATATATTTT.